The source of this T cell receptor (beta chain) is a study of blood T cells in healthy people across ages. Study findings and constraints: For the donors, CMV status was unknown and possibly confounded expanded clonotype changes.

On this clonotype itself: Its cognate antigen is unknown.

A second PCR of about 7 to 12 cycles used a sample-barcoded 5' primer and a J-beta primer mix. TCRdb analysed the 5' RACE reads with MiXCR anew, one entry per CDR3 protein. The sample shows about 600,000 distinct CDR3 sequences, roughly 48% of them seen only once. The source of this sequence is an elderly man in good health. Material for sequencing was blood.

This chain's CDR3 is CASSTAGQGTTDTQYF. CDR3 bases: TGTGCCAGCAGTACCGCCGGACAGGGAACCACAGATACGCAGTATTTT. The chain couples TRBV28 to TRBJ2-3; the match to TRBD1 covers 8 bases. J gave up 2 bases and V 5 bases, and 9 bases lay outside the gene matches. Looked up from germline, CDR1 is MDHEN and CDR2 is SYDVKM. The CDR3 length is 16 residues.